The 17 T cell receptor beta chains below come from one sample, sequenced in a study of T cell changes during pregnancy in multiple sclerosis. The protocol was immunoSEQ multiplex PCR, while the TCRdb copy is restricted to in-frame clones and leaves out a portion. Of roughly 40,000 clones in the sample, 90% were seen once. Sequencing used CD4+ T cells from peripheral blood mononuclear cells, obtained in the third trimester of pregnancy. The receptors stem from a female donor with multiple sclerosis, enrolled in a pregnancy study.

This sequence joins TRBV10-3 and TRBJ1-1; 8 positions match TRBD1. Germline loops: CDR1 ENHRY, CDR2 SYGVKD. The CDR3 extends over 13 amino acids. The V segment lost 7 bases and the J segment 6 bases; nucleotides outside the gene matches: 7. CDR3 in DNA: TGTGCCATCACCCAGGGGGCGGGGGCTGAAGCTTTCTTT. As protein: CAITQGAGAEAFF.

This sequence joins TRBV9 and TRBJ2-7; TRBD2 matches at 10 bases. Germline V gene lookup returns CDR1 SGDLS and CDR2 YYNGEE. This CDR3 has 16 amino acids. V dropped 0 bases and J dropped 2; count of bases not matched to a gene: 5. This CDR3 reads CASSVGGTSAAYEQYF. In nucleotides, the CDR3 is TGTGCCAGCAGCGTAGGAGGGACTAGCGCCGCCTACGAGCAGTACTTC.

Written as DNA, the CDR3 is TGTGCCAGTAAGCCTCGGGGGGTCCGGGTGAACACTGAAGCTTTCTTT. As protein: CASKPRGVRVNTEAFF. The chain couples TRBV7-2 to TRBJ1-1; TRBD1 might be the D (5 bases). The V end was cut by 9 bases, the J end by 0 bases, with 20 bases between. Germline V gene data show CDR1 as SGHTA and CDR2 as FQGNSA. The CDR3 extends over 16 amino acids. Looking up the rest from reference TRBV7-2 and TRBJ1-1 gives the full variable domain: GAGVSQSPSNKVTEKGKDVELRCDPISGHTALYWYRQSLGQGLEFLIYFQGNSAPDKSGLPSDRFSAERTGGSVSTLTIQRTQQEDSAVYLCASKPRGVRVNTEAFFGQGTRLTVV.

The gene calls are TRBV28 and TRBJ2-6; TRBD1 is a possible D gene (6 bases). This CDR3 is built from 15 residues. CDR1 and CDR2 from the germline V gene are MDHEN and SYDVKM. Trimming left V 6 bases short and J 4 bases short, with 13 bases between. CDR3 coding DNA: TGTGCCAGCAGCCCCACCGACAGGGGGGCCAACGTCCTGACTTTC. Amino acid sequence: CASSPTDRGANVLTF.

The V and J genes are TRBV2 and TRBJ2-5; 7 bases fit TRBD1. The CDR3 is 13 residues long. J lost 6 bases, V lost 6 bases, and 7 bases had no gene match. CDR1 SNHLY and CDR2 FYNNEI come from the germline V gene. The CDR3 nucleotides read TGTGCCAGCAGCCTAAACAGGGGTCAGACCCAGTACTTC. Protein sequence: CASSLNRGQTQYF.

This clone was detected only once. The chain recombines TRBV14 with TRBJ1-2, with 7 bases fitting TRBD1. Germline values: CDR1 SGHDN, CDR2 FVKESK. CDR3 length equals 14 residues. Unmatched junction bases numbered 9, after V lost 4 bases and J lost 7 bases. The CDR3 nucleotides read TGTGCCAGCAGCCTCGCAGGGGGGAAGGGTGGCTACACCTTC. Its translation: CASSLAGGKGGYTF.

CDR3 DNA sequence: TGTGCCTGGAGTGTCCGCCCAACAGTTAACTATGGCTACACCTTC. Amino acids: CAWSVRPTVNYGYTF. The chain combines TRBV30 with TRBJ1-2; no definite D call. Germline V lookup: CDR1 GTSNPN, CDR2 SVGIG (reference sequence). The CDR3 totals 15 residues. Trimming shortened V by 0 bases and J by 1 base, and 12 bases separated the two germline ends.

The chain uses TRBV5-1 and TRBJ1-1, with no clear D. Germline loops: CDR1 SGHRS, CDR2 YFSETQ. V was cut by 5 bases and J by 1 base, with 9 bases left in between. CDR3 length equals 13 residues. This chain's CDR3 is CASRDTSNTEAFF. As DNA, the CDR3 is TGCGCCAGCAGAGACACCTCGAACACTGAAGCTTTCTTT. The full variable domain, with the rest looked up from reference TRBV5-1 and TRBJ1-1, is KAGVTQTPRYLIKTRGQQVTLSCSPISGHRSVSWYQQTPGQGLQFLFEYFSETQRNKGNFPGRFSGRQFSNSRSEMNVSTLELGDSALYLCASRDTSNTEAFFGQGTRLTVV.

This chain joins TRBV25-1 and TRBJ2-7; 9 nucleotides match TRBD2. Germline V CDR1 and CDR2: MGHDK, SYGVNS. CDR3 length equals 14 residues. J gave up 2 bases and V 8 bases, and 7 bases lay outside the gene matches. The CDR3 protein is CASANAGGTYEQYF. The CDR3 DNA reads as TGTGCCAGCGCCAATGCGGGAGGGACCTACGAGCAGTACTTC.

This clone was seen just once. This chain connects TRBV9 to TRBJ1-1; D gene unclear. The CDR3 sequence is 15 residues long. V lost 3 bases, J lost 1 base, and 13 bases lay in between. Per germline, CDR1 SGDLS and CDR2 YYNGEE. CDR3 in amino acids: CASSATFAGNTEAFF. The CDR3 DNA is TGTGCCAGCAGCGCTACCTTTGCCGGGAACACTGAAGCTTTCTTT.

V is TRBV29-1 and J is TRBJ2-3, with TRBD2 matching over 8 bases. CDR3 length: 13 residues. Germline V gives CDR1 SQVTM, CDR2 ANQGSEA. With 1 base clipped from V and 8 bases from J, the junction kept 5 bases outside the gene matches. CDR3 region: CSVEVAAGGTQYF. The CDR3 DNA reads TGCAGCGTTGAAGTAGCCGCGGGAGGTACGCAGTATTTT.

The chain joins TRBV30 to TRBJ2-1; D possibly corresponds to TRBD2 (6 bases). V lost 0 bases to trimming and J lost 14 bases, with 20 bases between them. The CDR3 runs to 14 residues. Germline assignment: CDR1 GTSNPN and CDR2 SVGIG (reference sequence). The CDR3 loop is CAWSVRRESPPEFF. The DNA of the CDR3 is TGTGCCTGGAGTGTAAGGCGGGAATCCCCGCCGGAGTTCTTC.

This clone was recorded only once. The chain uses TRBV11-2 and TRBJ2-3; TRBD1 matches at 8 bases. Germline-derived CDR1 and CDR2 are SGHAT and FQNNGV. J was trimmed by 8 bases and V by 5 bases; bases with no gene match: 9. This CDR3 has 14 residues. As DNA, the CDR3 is TGTGCCAGCAGCCAGACAGGGGCACTGGTTACGCAGTATTTT. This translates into CASSQTGALVTQYF.

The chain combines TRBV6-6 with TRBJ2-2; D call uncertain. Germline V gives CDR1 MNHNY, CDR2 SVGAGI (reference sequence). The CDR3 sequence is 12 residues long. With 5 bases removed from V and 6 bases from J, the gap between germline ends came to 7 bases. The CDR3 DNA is TGTGCCAGCAGTCCCCCGGCCGGGGAGCTGTTTTTT. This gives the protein CASSPPAGELFF.

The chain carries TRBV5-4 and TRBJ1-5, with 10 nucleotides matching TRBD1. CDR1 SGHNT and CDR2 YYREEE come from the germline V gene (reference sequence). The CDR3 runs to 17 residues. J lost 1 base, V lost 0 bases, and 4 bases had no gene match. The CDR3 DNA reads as TGTGCCAGCAGCTTGGGGACAGGGGGGAAAAGCAATCAGCCCCAGCATTTT. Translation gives CASSLGTGGKSNQPQHF.

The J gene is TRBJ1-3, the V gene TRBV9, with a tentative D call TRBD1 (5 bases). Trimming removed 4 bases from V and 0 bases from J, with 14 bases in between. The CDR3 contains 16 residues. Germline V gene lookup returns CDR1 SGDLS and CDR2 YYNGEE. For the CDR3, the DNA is TGTGCCAGCAGCACGGACGCAGGGATCTCTGGAAACACCATATATTTT. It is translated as CASSTDAGISGNTIYF.

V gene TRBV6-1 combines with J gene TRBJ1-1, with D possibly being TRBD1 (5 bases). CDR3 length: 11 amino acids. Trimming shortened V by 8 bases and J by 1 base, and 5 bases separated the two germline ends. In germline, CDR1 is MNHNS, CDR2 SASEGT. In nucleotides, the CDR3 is TGTGCCAGCGACAGGAACACTGAAGCTTTCTTT. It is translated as CASDRNTEAFF.